This entry lists 4 T cell receptor beta chains sequenced from one sample in a study of Ad26.COV2.S vaccination and SARS-CoV-2 variants. Data came from immunoSEQ multiplex PCR; TCRdb stores just in-frame clones and leaves some out. This sample yields hundreds of thousands of clones, of which roughly 84% are seen a single time; around 3.7% belongs to the top ten. Regarding treatment: some 19 received Ad26.COV2.S at low or high dose, single or two shots; 5 received placebo; per-sample allocation not given. Day 63 after the first injection of vaccine or placebo was the sampling time. The specimen was peripheral blood, collected in a trial of Ad26.COV2.S vaccine versus placebo. These receptors were collected from a person between 18 and 60 years old who received the Ad26.COV2.S COVID-19 vaccine or a placebo.

The chain uses TRBV11-3 and TRBJ2-1, with D perhaps being TRBD1 or TRBD2 (5 bases each). Trimming took off 4 bases at V and 6 bases at J, with 10 bases between the two ends. The CDR3 is made up of 13 amino acids. Germline V gene data show CDR1 as SGHNT and CDR2 as YENEEA. The CDR3 DNA reads as TGTGCCAGCAGCTCGGCAGGGAGCAATGAGCAGTTCTTC. This translates into CASSSAGSNEQFF.

Points on this clone: At the DNA level, this CDR3 is encoded by other sequences in the same sample as well. The V gene is TRBV7-9, the J gene TRBJ1-5; D gene ambiguous. V lost 4 bases and J lost 0, with 7 bases in between. The CDR3 sequence is 14 residues long. The germline V gene encodes CDR1 SEHNR and CDR2 FQNEAQ (reference sequence). CDR3 protein: CASSSTNSNQPQHF. CDR3 bases: TGTGCCAGCAGCTCGACCAATAGCAATCAGCCCCAGCATTTT.

The DNA for the CDR3 is TGTGCCAGCAGCTTAGTTTTTGGGGGCACAGATACGCAGTATTTT. It specifies CASSLVFGGTDTQYF. The chain is built from TRBV7-8 and TRBJ2-3; D unresolved. This CDR3 has 15 residues. The germline gives CDR1 SGHVS, CDR2 FQNEAQ. V was cut by 1 base and J by 1 base, with 9 bases left in between.

J is TRBJ1-6 and V is TRBV25-1, with TRBD1 as a possible D gene (5 bases). The CDR3 length is 13 residues. With 4 bases removed from V and 15 bases from J, the gap between germline ends came to 16 bases. Germline lookup yields CDR1 MGHDK and CDR2 SYGVNS. The chain's CDR3 is CASSGGFARRLHF. The CDR3, as DNA: TGTGCCAGCAGTGGGGGGTTCGCTCGTCGCCTCCACTTT. Variable domain in full (rest from reference TRBV25-1 and TRBJ1-6): EADIYQTPRYLVIGTGKKITLECSQTMGHDKMYWYQQDPGMELHLIHYSYGVNSTEKGDLSSESTVSRIRTEHFPLTLESARPSHTSQYLCASSGGFARRLHFGNGTRLTVT.